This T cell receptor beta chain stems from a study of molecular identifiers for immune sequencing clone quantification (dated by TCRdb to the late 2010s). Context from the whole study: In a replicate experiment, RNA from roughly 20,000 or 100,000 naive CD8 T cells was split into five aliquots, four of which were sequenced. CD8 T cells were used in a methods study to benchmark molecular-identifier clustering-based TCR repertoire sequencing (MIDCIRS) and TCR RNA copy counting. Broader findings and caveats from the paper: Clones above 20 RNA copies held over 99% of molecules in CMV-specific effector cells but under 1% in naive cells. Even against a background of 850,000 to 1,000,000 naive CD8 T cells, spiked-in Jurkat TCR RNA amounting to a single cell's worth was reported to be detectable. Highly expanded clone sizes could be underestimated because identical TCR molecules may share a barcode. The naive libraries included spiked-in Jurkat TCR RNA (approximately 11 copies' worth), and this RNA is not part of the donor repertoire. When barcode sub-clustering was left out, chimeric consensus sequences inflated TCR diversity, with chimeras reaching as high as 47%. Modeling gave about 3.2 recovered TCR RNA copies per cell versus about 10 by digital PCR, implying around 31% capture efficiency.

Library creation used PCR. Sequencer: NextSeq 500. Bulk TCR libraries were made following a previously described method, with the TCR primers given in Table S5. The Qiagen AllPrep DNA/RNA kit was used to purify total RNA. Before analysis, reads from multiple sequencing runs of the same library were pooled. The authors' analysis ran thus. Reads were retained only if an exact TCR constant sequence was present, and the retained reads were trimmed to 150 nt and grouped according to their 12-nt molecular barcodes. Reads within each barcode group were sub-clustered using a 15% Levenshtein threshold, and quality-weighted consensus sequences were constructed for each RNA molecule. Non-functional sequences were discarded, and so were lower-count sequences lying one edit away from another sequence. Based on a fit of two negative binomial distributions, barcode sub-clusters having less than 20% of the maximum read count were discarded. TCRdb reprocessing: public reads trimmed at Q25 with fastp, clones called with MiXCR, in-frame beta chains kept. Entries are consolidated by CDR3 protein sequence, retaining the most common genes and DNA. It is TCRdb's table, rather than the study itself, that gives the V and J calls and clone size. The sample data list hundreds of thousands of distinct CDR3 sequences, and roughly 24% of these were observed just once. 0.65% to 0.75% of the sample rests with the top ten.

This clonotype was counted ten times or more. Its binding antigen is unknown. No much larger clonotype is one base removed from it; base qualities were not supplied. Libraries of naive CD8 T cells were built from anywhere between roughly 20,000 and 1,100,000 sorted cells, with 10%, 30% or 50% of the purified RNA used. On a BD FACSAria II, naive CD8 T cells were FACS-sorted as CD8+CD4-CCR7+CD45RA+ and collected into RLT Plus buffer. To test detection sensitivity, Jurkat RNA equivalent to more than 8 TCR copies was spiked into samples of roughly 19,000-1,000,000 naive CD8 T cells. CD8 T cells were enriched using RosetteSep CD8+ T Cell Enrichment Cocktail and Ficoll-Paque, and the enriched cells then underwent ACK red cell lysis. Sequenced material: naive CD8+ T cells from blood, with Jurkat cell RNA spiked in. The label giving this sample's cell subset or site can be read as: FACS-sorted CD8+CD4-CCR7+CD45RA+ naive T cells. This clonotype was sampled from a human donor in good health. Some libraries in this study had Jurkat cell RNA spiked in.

At the DNA level, the sequence is TGCAGCGTTGAAGATCTCCTACTGGGTACGCAGTATTTT. Translated, this gives CSVEDLLLGTQYF. The receptor chain draws on TRBV29-1 and TRBJ2-3, with an unclear D gene assignment. As encoded in the germline V gene, CDR1 is SQVTM while CDR2 is ANQGSEA. The junction shows trimming of 0 bases on V and 8 bases on J, plus 12 bases between the germline ends. Inclusive of the bounding cysteine and phenylalanine, the CDR3 is 13 residues long. Here the CDR3 DNA is all that survives: 39 bases in frame from base 1.